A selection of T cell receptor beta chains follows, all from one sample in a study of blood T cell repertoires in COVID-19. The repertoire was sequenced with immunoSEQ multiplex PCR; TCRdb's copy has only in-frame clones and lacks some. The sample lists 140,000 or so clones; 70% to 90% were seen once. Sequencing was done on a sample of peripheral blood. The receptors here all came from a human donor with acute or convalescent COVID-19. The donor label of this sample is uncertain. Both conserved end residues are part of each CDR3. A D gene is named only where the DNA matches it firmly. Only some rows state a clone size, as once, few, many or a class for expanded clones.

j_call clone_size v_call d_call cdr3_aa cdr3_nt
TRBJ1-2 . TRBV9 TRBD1 CASSNPPTGVIDGYTF TGTGCCAGTTCTAACCCCCCGACAGGGGTTATTGATGGCTACACCTTC
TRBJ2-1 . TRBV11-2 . CASSLGGSGYNEQFF TGTGCCAGCAGCTTAGGAGGTAGCGGATACAATGAGCAGTTCTTC
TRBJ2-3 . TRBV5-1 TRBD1 CASSSRDRGADTQYF TGCGCCAGCAGCTCCCGGGACAGGGGGGCGGATACGCAGTATTTT
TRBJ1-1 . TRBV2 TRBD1 CASRRQGAEAFF TGTGCCAGCAGGAGACAGGGGGCTGAAGCTTTCTTT
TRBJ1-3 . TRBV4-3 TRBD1 CASSQEFGQVYGNTIYF TGCGCCAGCAGCCAAGAGTTCGGACAGGTCTATGGAAACACCATATATTTT
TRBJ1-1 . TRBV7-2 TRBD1 CASSFLGTANTEAFF TGTGCCAGCAGCTTCCTCGGGACAGCGAACACTGAAGCTTTCTTT
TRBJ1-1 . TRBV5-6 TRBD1 CASSADRGNTEAFF TGTGCCAGCAGCGCAGACAGGGGGAACACTGAAGCTTTCTTT
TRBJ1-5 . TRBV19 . CASSSGQKNQPQHF TGTGCCAGTAGTTCCGGACAGAAAAATCAGCCCCAGCATTTT
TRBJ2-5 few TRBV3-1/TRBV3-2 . CASSQDRAGSLQETQYF TGTGCCAGCAGCCAAGATCGGGCTGGGAGTCTCCAAGAGACCCAGTACTTC
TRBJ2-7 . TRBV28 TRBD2 CASTRAGGFSYEQYF TGTGCCAGCACTAGAGCGGGGGGTTTCTCCTACGAGCAGTACTTC
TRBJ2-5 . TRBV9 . CASSVSTSSETQYF TGTGCCAGCAGCGTATCGACTAGTTCAGAGACCCAGTACTTC
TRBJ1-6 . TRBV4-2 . CASSPPPRSGGRDSPLHF TGTGCCAGCAGCCCTCCCCCAAGGTCGGGAGGCCGCGATTCACCCCTCCACTTT
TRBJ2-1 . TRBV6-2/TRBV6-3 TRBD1 CASSSGQGVNEQFF TGTGCCAGCAGTTCGGGACAGGGCGTGAATGAGCAGTTCTTC
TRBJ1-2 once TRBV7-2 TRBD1 CASSPRAGTGDGYTF TGTGCCAGCAGCCCTAGGGCCGGGACAGGGGATGGCTACACCTTC
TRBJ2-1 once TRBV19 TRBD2 CASSRLAGVSEQFF TGTGCCAGTAGTCGGCTAGCGGGAGTGAGTGAGCAGTTCTTC
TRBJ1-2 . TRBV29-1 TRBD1 CSGKQGEGYTF TGCAGCGGCAAACAGGGGGAGGGCTACACCTTC
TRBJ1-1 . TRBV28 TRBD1 CASRWTGGGTEAFF TGTGCCAGCAGGTGGACAGGGGGCGGCACTGAAGCTTTCTTT
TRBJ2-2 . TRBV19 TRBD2 CASSGLAGEPNTGELFF TGTGCCAGTAGTGGACTAGCGGGGGAACCTAACACCGGGGAGCTGTTTTTT
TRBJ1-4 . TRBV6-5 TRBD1 CASSQQGVGEKLFF TGTGCCAGCAGTCAACAGGGGGTGGGTGAAAAACTGTTTTTT
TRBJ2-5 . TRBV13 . CASSLQGSETQYF TGTGCCAGCAGCTTACAGGGTTCGGAGACCCAGTACTTC
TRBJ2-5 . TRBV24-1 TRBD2 CATSASGGIETQYF TGTGCCACCAGTGCTAGCGGGGGCATAGAGACCCAGTACTTC
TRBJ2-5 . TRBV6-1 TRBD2 CASSVGLAGVSQETQYF TGTGCCAGCAGTGTAGGACTAGCGGGGGTCTCCCAAGAGACCCAGTACTTC